What follows describes a single T cell receptor (beta chain). Its antigen is not yet known. Within one base of it there is no much larger clone, and no base qualities were kept. The CDR3 runs 17 amino acids, cysteine and phenylalanine included. Only the CDR3 part of the read is kept: 51 bases, read in frame from the first base. V loses 2 bases of germline sequence and J loses 6 bases, and the interval between the two ends is 20 bases. The germline V gene supplies CDR1 MGHRA and CDR2 YSYEKL. This specimen belongs to a study of cytomegalovirus exposure and HLA in healthy donors (dated by TCRdb to about 2017). In the study overall: In an earlier analysis of 587 of the donors, 276 Gb of sequence data and 100 million or so unique TCR beta sequences from about 190 million T cells were reported. Of the roughly 400 genotyped donors, more than 75% were placed in the genetic ancestry cluster associated with self-reported Caucasian donors. In a later analysis, previously published TCR beta repertoires from several hundred donors were re-analyzed and high-resolution HLA genotyping was added so that TCR occurrence patterns could be studied. The number of typed donors differed by locus: roughly 620-630 for A, B, C, DRB1 and DQB1; 522 for DQA1; 606 for DPA1; and around 490 for DPB1. The study was designed to test whether signatures of past pathogen exposure could be identified by cataloging public T cell receptors. Several DR-DQ haplotypes were treated as single units for association and clustering because of strong linkage in the cohort. An earlier analysis of nearly 600 of the donors applied high-throughput TCR beta sequencing to assess whether each TCR beta V gene segment acted as functional or pseudogenic. To predict cytomegalovirus infection status, the study combined high-throughput TCR immunosequencing, statistical association of individual TCRs with disease status, and machine learning. In the later analysis, no new phenotypic data were used to find candidate immune exposures; instead, reliance was placed on TCR beta sequences and their occurrence across donors. HLA typing included class I and class II loci at four-digit resolution. Among some 400 genotyped donors of the cohort, an average of around 250,000 unique TCR beta nucleotide sequences was sequenced per donor, of which 15% to 20% were non-productive. In addition to the first cohort of 500 to 850 subjects, a separate validation cohort of about 120 different subjects was used. A later genetic analysis took genome-wide SNP genotypes for about 60% of the roughly 670 donors and used that subset as a discovery cohort. The study used immunosequencing to profile the T cell repertoires of approximately 640 subjects and linked those repertoires to cytomegalovirus serostatus. About 280 gigabases of sequencing data and roughly 81 million unique TCR sequences made up an early release that covered approximately 620 HLA-typed donors. All discovery cohort repertoires had been generated using a single sequencing platform. Donor age, sex, ethnicity and CMV serostatus were collected together with the repertoire data.

General study outcomes and caveats: The sequencing pipeline was judged likely to have produced a cluster of highly shared sequence variants as a technical artifact. An earlier analysis of 587 of the donors showed that most TCR beta V segments appeared in productive rearrangements either about 87% or about 30% of the time, which broadly matched IMGT annotations. The presence/absence analyses assumed that sequencing depth was roughly uniform across donors, and that assumption may not be true. Because HLA typing was missing for some donors at each locus, association tests included only the typed subset. In a later analysis, TCR association rates were found to vary across HLA loci, with the most associated TCRs seen for DRB1 alleles and the fewest for HLA-C alleles. A later analysis associated about 17,000 TCR beta sequences with specific HLA alleles at a false discovery rate of 0.05. Most TCR sequences were seen in very few donors, while some public TCRs were found in many individuals. A further reported finding was that TCR beta sequences accurately predicted the HLA-A and HLA-B alleles for most subjects in the first cohort. Because the 87-base-pair reads could not distinguish some IMGT-functional V segments, including TRBV6-2 and TRBV6-3, those segments were excluded. Most CMV-associated TCR beta chains appeared to be HLA-restricted in a later analysis, and the HLA associations seemed to be driven largely by CMV exposure. In a later analysis, HLA-associated TCR beta chains showed more clonal expansion and lower generation probabilities than non-associated chains that were equally common. Several of the top co-occurrence clusters appeared to be linked to parvovirus B19, influenza, CMV and Epstein-Barr virus, according to a later analysis. For the cohort, immune exposure information was limited to CMV serostatus. In a later genetic analysis, fewer N-insertions in productive TCRs were reported among donors in an Asian-associated ancestry cluster than the roughly 700-donor mean. Linkage disequilibrium might explain the correlated functional status among segregating V segments, but an unknown experimental factor could not be excluded. When HLA alleles, especially DR and DQ, strongly co-occurred, attributing TCR associations to individual alleles was difficult. It was suggested by the authors that the approach could potentially be generalized to other disease states and immunological phenotypes. The study listed 150 to 200 TCR beta chains as associated with cytomegalovirus. Because counts were too low, more than 15 rarely observed V segments, including chromosome 9 orphons, were excluded from the earlier analysis of several hundred of the donors. The classifier was reported to diagnose cytomegalovirus status with high specificity and sensitivity in both the original cohort and the validation cohort. The cohort was sequenced for TCR beta chains only, and without alpha or paired-chain data the features that could be detected were limited. In vitro tests confirmed that a few of the cytomegalovirus-associated TCR beta chains recognize cytomegalovirus antigens. A later genetic analysis associated a missense DCLRE1C variant with V-gene and J-gene trimming of TCR beta chains, and an independent cohort replicated the association.

The library relied on the immunoSEQ multiplex PCR assay. A mixture of 60 forward primers for TCR Vbeta segments and 13 reverse primers for TCR Jbeta segments was used in the multiplex PCR. A multiplex PCR assay on genomic DNA amplified the CDR3 region of rearranged TCR beta genes. The amplified TCR beta libraries were sequenced on the Illumina HiSeq System as 87-base-pair reads. The study's own analysis went as follows. A later analysis counted about 80 million unique TCR beta chains across the 640 or so repertoires, and 10 million to 11 million of these chains were shared by at least two donors. Raw reads were error-corrected and collapsed into unique sequences by a nearest-neighbor algorithm in which closely related sequences were merged to remove PCR and sequencing errors. Alignment of CDR3 sequences to IMGT reference sequences was used to assign V, D and J gene segments. For a sequence to be retained, a match of at least six nucleotides was required to both a V gene segment and a J gene segment. Rearrangements were called productive when the CDR3 lacked stop codons and stayed in frame with V and J; all others were non-productive. Following IMGT convention, CDR3 was defined as the stretch from the second conserved V-encoded cysteine to the conserved J-encoded phenylalanine. Sequences without an unambiguous match to a single V gene segment were excluded from the earlier analysis of 450 to 650 of the donors. In an earlier analysis of a few hundred of the donors, V segments were called functional above 56.7% productive rearrangements and were called segregating when the between-donor standard deviation exceeded 5%. A statistical classification framework was developed to diagnose cytomegalovirus status using the catalog of TCR beta chain sequences. In a later analysis, V and J genes were assigned by comparing TCR nucleotide sequences against IMGT/GENE-DB human TR gene sequences. Using the TCRdist pipeline, a later analysis assigned CDR3 sequences along with most-parsimonious VDJ recombination scenarios. In a later analysis, each TCR beta chain was defined by its CDR3 amino acid sequence together with its V-gene family, and reads without a unique V-gene family were excluded. A later analysis removed 592 highly shared, low-generation-probability nucleotide sequences to deal with suspected cross-contamination and a sequencing artifact. In a later analysis, a clonal expansion index for each public chain was calculated from normalized within-repertoire ranks of inferred template counts. In a later analysis, generation probabilities were computed using a VDJ recombination model fitted to out-of-frame rearrangements, and the results were checked against IGoR. Hypergeometric tests were used in a later analysis to score TCR-TCR, TCR-HLA and TCR-CMV co-occurrence, with a repertoire-size bias correction applied to the TCR pairs. In a later analysis, false discovery rates were estimated by permuting HLA or CMV assignments 20 times. In a later analysis, co-occurring TCRs were grouped with DBSCAN, and TCRdist sequence similarity was added when clustering was performed within HLA-allele-positive subsets. For co-occurrence clustering, repertoires with fewer than 30,000 or more than 120,000 public chains were excluded, along with five repertoires with anomalous nucleotide sharing. TCRdb obtained this table from immuneACCESS and retained in-frame rearrangements with V and J assigned. These tables miss some clones; where compared with another copy, unresolved V genes account for less than half of the shortfall, and the remainder is unexplained. V, J and clone size reflect that table, while D and trimming were determined from the DNA. The sample has about 85,000 clones on record, 80% of them singletons. Of the sample, about 34% is held by the ten largest clones.

The cohort consisted of fewer than 700 healthy bone marrow donors. At the time of sampling, all cohort members were nominally healthy, though unrecorded immune exposures were likely present. The donor tested CMV seropositive and was one of the 289 seropositive cohort members. A peripheral blood sample was collected from each donor, and TCR beta sequencing was performed on peripheral blood mononuclear cells. Genomic DNA was extracted from the blood cell samples with the Qiagen DNeasy Blood Extraction Kit. Sequenced: PBMCs. This clonotype was obtained from a man over 45 in good health and CMV-seropositive. The V and J genes are TRBV4-1 and TRBJ2-1; a tentative D call is TRBD2 (6 bases match). The DNA sequence reads TGCGCCAGCAGCCAAAGCGTTGGAGGTCTAGCGACCAATGAGCAGTTCTTC. Translated, it gives CASSQSVGGLATNEQFF.